Listed below are T cell receptor beta chains from one sample, sequenced in a study of sequential checkpoint blockade in melanoma. TCRdb's copy holds only in-frame clones and misses some; the assay was immunoSEQ multiplex PCR. The sample carries approximately 28,000 clones, less than 90% recorded once. This specimen consisted of CD8+ T cells sorted from blood (inferred from file names), obtained from a patient given nivolumab and ipilimumab in sequence. These receptor sequences come from a human donor with melanoma. CDR3s include the opening cysteine and the closing phenylalanine or tryptophan. The D gene is left open where the match is weak. Size values are once, few and many counts, or a class for expanded clones, and some rows have none.

v_gene: TRBV7-9
j_gene: TRBJ2-3
abundance: -
d_gene: TRBD1
CDR3aa: CASSLGQGSEYF
CDR3nt: TGTGCCAGCAGCTTAGGACAGGGGTCGGAGTATTTT

v_gene: TRBV2
j_gene: TRBJ2-3
abundance: -
d_gene: TRBD1
CDR3aa: CASSDGQGKDTQYF
CDR3nt: TGTGCCAGCAGTGACGGACAGGGGAAAGATACGCAGTATTTT

v_gene: TRBV11-2
j_gene: TRBJ2-7
abundance: -
d_gene: TRBD1
CDR3aa: CASSLAWDSSYEQYF
CDR3nt: TGTGCCAGCAGCTTAGCCTGGGACAGCTCCTACGAGCAGTACTTC

v_gene: TRBV2
j_gene: TRBJ1-5
abundance: -
d_gene: -
CDR3aa: CASSEWLHRGNQPQHF
CDR3nt: TGTGCCAGCAGTGAATGGCTCCACCGGGGCAATCAGCCCCAGCATTTT

v_gene: TRBV27
j_gene: TRBJ2-5
abundance: -
d_gene: TRBD2
CDR3aa: CASRLAGEETQYF
CDR3nt: TGTGCCAGCCGACTAGCGGGAGAGGAGACCCAGTACTTC

v_gene: TRBV7-9
j_gene: TRBJ1-2
abundance: few
d_gene: TRBD1
CDR3aa: CASSLAGQGLHGYTF
CDR3nt: TGTGCCAGCAGCTTAGCGGGACAGGGTTTACATGGCTACACCTTC

v_gene: TRBV4-1
j_gene: TRBJ1-2
abundance: -
d_gene: -
CDR3aa: CASSQVAGANYGYTF
CDR3nt: TGCGCCAGCAGCCAAGTAGCAGGGGCGAACTATGGCTACACCTTC

v_gene: TRBV4-1
j_gene: TRBJ1-1
abundance: -
d_gene: -
CDR3aa: CASSHRQTLNTEAFF
CDR3nt: TGCGCCAGCAGCCACCGACAGACCCTGAACACTGAAGCTTTCTTT

v_gene: TRBV6-5
j_gene: TRBJ2-3
abundance: -
d_gene: TRBD2
CDR3aa: CASSFSGGATDTQYF
CDR3nt: TGTGCCAGCAGTTTCAGCGGGGGGGCAACAGATACGCAGTATTTT

v_gene: TRBV2
j_gene: TRBJ2-5
abundance: -
d_gene: -
CDR3aa: CASTSETQYF
CDR3nt: TGTGCCAGCACTTCAGAGACCCAGTACTTC

v_gene: TRBV27
j_gene: TRBJ2-1
abundance: -
d_gene: TRBD2
CDR3aa: CASSSTSAEQFF
CDR3nt: TGTGCCAGCAGTTCGACTAGCGCGGAGCAGTTCTTC

v_gene: TRBV7-2
j_gene: TRBJ2-7
abundance: -
d_gene: -
CDR3aa: CASSLDQGLPSYEQYF
CDR3nt: TGTGCCAGCAGCTTAGATCAGGGACTCCCCTCCTACGAGCAGTACTTC

v_gene: TRBV14
j_gene: TRBJ2-7
abundance: -
d_gene: -
CDR3aa: CASSRQPLAPYEQYF
CDR3nt: TGTGCCAGCAGTCGGCAGCCCTTAGCCCCCTACGAGCAGTACTTC

v_gene: TRBV28
j_gene: TRBJ1-1
abundance: -
d_gene: -
CDR3aa: CASSQDAGNTEAFF
CDR3nt: TGTGCCAGCAGTCAGGACGCGGGGAACACTGAAGCTTTCTTT

v_gene: TRBV5-1
j_gene: TRBJ1-2
abundance: -
d_gene: -
CDR3aa: CASSLFGPVPYGYTF
CDR3nt: TGCGCCAGCAGCCTCTTTGGGCCCGTACCCTATGGCTACACCTTC

v_gene: TRBV7-2
j_gene: TRBJ1-5
abundance: once
d_gene: -
CDR3aa: CASSLDARQPQHF
CDR3nt: TGTGCCAGCAGCTTAGATGCACGGCAGCCCCAGCATTTT

v_gene: TRBV5-5
j_gene: TRBJ1-2
abundance: -
d_gene: TRBD1
CDR3aa: CASSPLWDRANYGYTF
CDR3nt: TGTGCCAGCAGCCCCCTTTGGGACAGAGCTAACTATGGCTACACCTTC

v_gene: TRBV28
j_gene: TRBJ1-1
abundance: once
d_gene: -
CDR3aa: CASSPPEVNTEAFF
CDR3nt: TGTGCCAGCAGCCCCCCCGAGGTAAACACTGAAGCTTTCTTT

v_gene: TRBV15
j_gene: TRBJ2-1
abundance: -
d_gene: -
CDR3aa: CATSSTVVSPYNEQFF
CDR3nt: TGTGCCACCAGCTCTACCGTGGTTTCCCCCTACAATGAGCAGTTCTTC

v_gene: TRBV9
j_gene: TRBJ2-2
abundance: -
d_gene: -
CDR3aa: CASSVRRGYANTGELFF
CDR3nt: TGTGCCAGCAGCGTACGACGGGGATATGCGAACACCGGGGAGCTGTTTTTT

v_gene: TRBV28
j_gene: TRBJ2-7
abundance: -
d_gene: TRBD2
CDR3aa: CASSFREGAYEQYF
CDR3nt: TGTGCCAGCAGTTTTCGGGAGGGTGCCTACGAGCAGTACTTC

v_gene: TRBV5-5
j_gene: TRBJ2-5
abundance: -
d_gene: -
CDR3aa: CASSSMTSVWRETQYF
CDR3nt: TGTGCCAGCAGCTCCATGACGTCGGTGTGGAGGGAGACCCAGTACTTC

v_gene: TRBV27
j_gene: TRBJ2-3
abundance: once
d_gene: -
CDR3aa: CASSLSGLAATDTQYF
CDR3nt: TGTGCCAGCAGTTTATCTGGTCTAGCTGCCACAGATACGCAGTATTTT

v_gene: TRBV4-1
j_gene: TRBJ2-3
abundance: once
d_gene: TRBD1
CDR3aa: CASSQRTGVGDTQYF
CDR3nt: TGCGCCAGCAGCCAAAGGACAGGGGTTGGAGATACGCAGTATTTT

v_gene: TRBV9
j_gene: TRBJ2-7
abundance: once
d_gene: -
CDR3aa: CASSVGGATYEQYF
CDR3nt: TGTGCCAGCAGCGTAGGTGGGGCTACCTACGAGCAGTACTTC

v_gene: TRBV7-8
j_gene: TRBJ1-1
abundance: -
d_gene: TRBD1
CDR3aa: CASSLTGANTEAFF
CDR3nt: TGTGCCAGCAGCTTGACAGGGGCGAACACTGAAGCTTTCTTT

v_gene: TRBV4-2
j_gene: TRBJ2-1
abundance: -
d_gene: TRBD2
CDR3aa: CASRFLAGDDNEQFF
CDR3nt: TGTGCCAGCCGATTCCTAGCGGGAGATGACAATGAGCAGTTCTTC

v_gene: TRBV19
j_gene: TRBJ2-1
abundance: -
d_gene: -
CDR3aa: CASSITGYYNEQFF
CDR3nt: TGTGCCAGTAGTATTACAGGATACTACAATGAGCAGTTCTTC

v_gene: TRBV5-4
j_gene: TRBJ2-1
abundance: -
d_gene: TRBD2
CDR3aa: CASSSWTSFSYNEQFF
CDR3nt: TGTGCCAGCAGCTCCTGGACTAGTTTCTCCTACAATGAGCAGTTCTTC

v_gene: TRBV4-1
j_gene: TRBJ2-7
abundance: -
d_gene: TRBD2
CDR3aa: CASSQDGREISYEQYF
CDR3nt: TGCGCCAGCAGCCAAGACGGGCGGGAGATATCCTACGAGCAGTACTTC

v_gene: TRBV10-3
j_gene: TRBJ1-3
abundance: -
d_gene: TRBD1
CDR3aa: CATRDRGPSIRNTIYF
CDR3nt: TGTGCCACCCGGGACAGGGGGCCGAGCATCCGAAACACCATATATTTT

v_gene: TRBV2
j_gene: TRBJ2-3
abundance: -
d_gene: -
CDR3aa: CASTGGALDTQYF
CDR3nt: TGTGCCAGCACAGGCGGGGCCCTCGATACGCAGTATTTT

v_gene: TRBV9
j_gene: TRBJ1-3
abundance: -
d_gene: TRBD1
CDR3aa: CASSSSGTGGNTIYF
CDR3nt: TGTGCCAGCAGCTCATCCGGGACAGGGGGGAACACCATATATTTT

v_gene: TRBV6-1
j_gene: TRBJ1-6
abundance: few
d_gene: -
CDR3aa: CASSAVTPLHF
CDR3nt: TGTGCCAGCAGCGCAGTCACACCCCTCCACTTT

v_gene: TRBV7-8
j_gene: TRBJ2-6
abundance: -
d_gene: -
CDR3aa: CASSFHGRYSGANVLTF
CDR3nt: TGTGCCAGCAGCTTCCATGGTAGATACTCTGGGGCCAACGTCCTGACTTTC

v_gene: TRBV21-1
j_gene: TRBJ1-2
abundance: -
d_gene: -
CDR3aa: CASSRQGKGYGCTF
CDR3nt: -

v_gene: TRBV7-2
j_gene: TRBJ2-1
abundance: once
d_gene: TRBD2
CDR3aa: CASSFSGGFYNEQFF
CDR3nt: TGTGCCAGCAGTTTTAGCGGGGGGTTTTACAATGAGCAGTTCTTC

v_gene: TRBV27
j_gene: TRBJ2-1
abundance: -
d_gene: -
CDR3aa: CASSLLAGEQFF
CDR3nt: TGTGCCAGCAGTTTACTGGCGGGTGAGCAGTTCTTC

v_gene: TRBV7-9
j_gene: TRBJ1-5
abundance: few
d_gene: -
CDR3aa: CASSLADFNQPQHF
CDR3nt: TGTGCCAGCAGCTTAGCGGACTTCAATCAGCCCCAGCATTTT

v_gene: TRBV27
j_gene: TRBJ2-1
abundance: -
d_gene: TRBD2
CDR3aa: CASSSYGGLVGNEQFF
CDR3nt: TGTGCCAGCAGTTCCTACGGGGGACTAGTAGGGAATGAGCAGTTCTTC

v_gene: TRBV2
j_gene: TRBJ2-1
abundance: -
d_gene: TRBD2
CDR3aa: CASSGLAGTMEQFF
CDR3nt: TGTGCCAGCAGCGGACTAGCGGGGACGATGGAGCAGTTCTTC

v_gene: TRBV19
j_gene: TRBJ2-1
abundance: -
d_gene: TRBD1
CDR3aa: CASSIAGTGSPNEQFF
CDR3nt: TGTGCCAGTAGTATAGCCGGGACAGGGAGTCCTAATGAGCAGTTCTTC

v_gene: TRBV7-9
j_gene: TRBJ1-5
abundance: -
d_gene: TRBD1
CDR3aa: CASSRTGRNQPQHF
CDR3nt: TGTGCCAGCAGCAGGACAGGGCGCAATCAGCCCCAGCATTTT

v_gene: TRBV4-1
j_gene: TRBJ1-2
abundance: once
d_gene: -
CDR3aa: CASSQGVSVAFSYGYTF
CDR3nt: TGCGCCAGCAGCCAAGGTGTATCAGTAGCCTTTTCCTATGGCTACACCTTC

v_gene: TRBV2
j_gene: TRBJ2-7
abundance: -
d_gene: -
CDR3aa: CASSGSGFTYEQYF
CDR3nt: TGTGCCAGCAGTGGTTCAGGGTTTACCTACGAGCAGTACTTC

v_gene: TRBV29-1
j_gene: TRBJ2-1
abundance: -
d_gene: -
CDR3aa: CSAAGNEQFF
CDR3nt: TGCAGCGCAGCGGGCAATGAGCAGTTCTTC

v_gene: TRBV15
j_gene: TRBJ2-2
abundance: once
d_gene: TRBD2
CDR3aa: CATSSVLAGNTGELFF
CDR3nt: TGTGCCACCAGCAGCGTACTAGCGGGGAACACCGGGGAGCTGTTTTTT

v_gene: TRBV27
j_gene: TRBJ1-1
abundance: once
d_gene: -
CDR3aa: CASRSEGVAFF
CDR3nt: TGTGCCAGCAGATCCGAAGGGGTGGCTTTCTTT

v_gene: TRBV9
j_gene: TRBJ1-1
abundance: once
d_gene: -
CDR3aa: CASSVEGGAGTEAFF
CDR3nt: TGTGCCAGCAGCGTAGAGGGGGGGGCTGGGACTGAAGCTTTCTTT